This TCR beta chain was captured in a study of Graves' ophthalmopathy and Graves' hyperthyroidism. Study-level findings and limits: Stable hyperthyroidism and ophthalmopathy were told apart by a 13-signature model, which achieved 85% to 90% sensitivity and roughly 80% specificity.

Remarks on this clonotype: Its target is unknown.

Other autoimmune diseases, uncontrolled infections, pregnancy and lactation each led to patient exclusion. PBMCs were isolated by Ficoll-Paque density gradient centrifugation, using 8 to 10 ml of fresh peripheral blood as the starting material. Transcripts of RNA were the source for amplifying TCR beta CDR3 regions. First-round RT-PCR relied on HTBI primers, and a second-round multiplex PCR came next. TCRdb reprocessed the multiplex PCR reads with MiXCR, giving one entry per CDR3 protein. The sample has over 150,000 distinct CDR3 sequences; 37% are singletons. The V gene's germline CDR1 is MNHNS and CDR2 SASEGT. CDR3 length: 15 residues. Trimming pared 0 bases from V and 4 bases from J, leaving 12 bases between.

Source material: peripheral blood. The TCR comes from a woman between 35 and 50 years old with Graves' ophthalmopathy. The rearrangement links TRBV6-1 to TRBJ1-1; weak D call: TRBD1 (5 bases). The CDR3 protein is CASSEARGLGTEAFF. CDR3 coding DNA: TGTGCCAGCAGTGAAGCCCGGGGCTTGGGCACTGAAGCTTTCTTT.